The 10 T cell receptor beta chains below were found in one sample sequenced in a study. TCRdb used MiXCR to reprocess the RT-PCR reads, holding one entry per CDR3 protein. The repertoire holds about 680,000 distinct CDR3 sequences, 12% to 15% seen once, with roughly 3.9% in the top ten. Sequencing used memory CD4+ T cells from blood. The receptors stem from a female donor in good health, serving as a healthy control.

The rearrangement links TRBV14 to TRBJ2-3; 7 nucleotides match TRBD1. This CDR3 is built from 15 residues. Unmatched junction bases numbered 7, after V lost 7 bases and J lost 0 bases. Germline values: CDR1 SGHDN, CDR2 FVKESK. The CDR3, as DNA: TGTGCCAGCACTAAACAGGGGTCTAGCACAGATACGCAGTATTTT. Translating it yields CASTKQGSSTDTQYF.

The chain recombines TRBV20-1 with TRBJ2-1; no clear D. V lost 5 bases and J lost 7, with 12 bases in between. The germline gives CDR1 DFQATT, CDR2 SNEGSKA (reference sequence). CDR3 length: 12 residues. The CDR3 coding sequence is TGCAGTGCTGCGACAAGTAGAAATGAGCAGTTCTTC. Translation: CSAATSRNEQFF.

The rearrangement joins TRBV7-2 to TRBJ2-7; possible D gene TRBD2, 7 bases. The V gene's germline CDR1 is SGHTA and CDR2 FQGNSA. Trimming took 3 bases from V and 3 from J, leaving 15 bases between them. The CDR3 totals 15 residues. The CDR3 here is CASSLGGGPFYEQYF. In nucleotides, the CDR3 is TGTGCCAGCAGCTTGGGCGGGGGCCCTTTCTACGAGCAGTACTTC.

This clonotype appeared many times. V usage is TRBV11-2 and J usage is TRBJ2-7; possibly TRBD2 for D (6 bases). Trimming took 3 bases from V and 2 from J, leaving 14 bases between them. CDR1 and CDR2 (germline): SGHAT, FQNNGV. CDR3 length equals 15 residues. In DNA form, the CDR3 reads TGTGCCAGCAGCTTTGGTAGCGGCGGACCCTACGAGCAGTACTTC. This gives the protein CASSFGSGGPYEQYF.

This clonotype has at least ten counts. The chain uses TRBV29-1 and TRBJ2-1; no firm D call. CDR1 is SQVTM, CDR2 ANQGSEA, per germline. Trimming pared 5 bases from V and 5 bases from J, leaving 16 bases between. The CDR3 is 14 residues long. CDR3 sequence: CSVNSGLTNNEQFF. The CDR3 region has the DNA TGCAGCGTTAATTCTGGCCTAACTAACAATGAGCAGTTCTTC.

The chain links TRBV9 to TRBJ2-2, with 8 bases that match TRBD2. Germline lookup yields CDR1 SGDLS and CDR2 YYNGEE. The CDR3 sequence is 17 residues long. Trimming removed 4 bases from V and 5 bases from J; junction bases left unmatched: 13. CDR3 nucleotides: TGTGCCAGCAGCCCCCAAAGTGGAGCGGGAGTTACCGGGGAGCTGTTTTTT. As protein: CASSPQSGAGVTGELFF.

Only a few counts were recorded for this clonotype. DNA for the CDR3: TGCAGTGCTAGAGCAGCCCAGGGCGGGGAAGCTTTCTTT. This translates into CSARAAQGGEAFF. The chain is built from TRBV20-1 and TRBJ1-1; D might be TRBD1 (5 bases). The ends were cut back, 1 base at V and 8 bases at J, with 14 bases in the middle. Germline CDR1 reads DFQATT; CDR2 reads SNEGSKA (reference sequence). This CDR3 has 13 residues.

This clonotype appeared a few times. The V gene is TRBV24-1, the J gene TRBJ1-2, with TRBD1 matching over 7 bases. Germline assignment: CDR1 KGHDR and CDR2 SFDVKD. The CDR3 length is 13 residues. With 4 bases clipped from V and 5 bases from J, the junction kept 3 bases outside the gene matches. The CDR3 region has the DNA TGTGCCACCAGTGACGACAGGGTTTATGGCTACACCTTC. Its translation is CATSDDRVYGYTF.

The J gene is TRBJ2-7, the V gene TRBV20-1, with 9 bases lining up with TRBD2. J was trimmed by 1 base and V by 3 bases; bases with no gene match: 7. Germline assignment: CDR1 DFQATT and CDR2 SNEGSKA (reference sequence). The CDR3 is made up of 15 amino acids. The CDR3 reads CSARAIAGASYEQYF. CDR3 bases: TGCAGTGCTAGGGCCATAGCGGGGGCTTCCTACGAGCAGTACTTC.

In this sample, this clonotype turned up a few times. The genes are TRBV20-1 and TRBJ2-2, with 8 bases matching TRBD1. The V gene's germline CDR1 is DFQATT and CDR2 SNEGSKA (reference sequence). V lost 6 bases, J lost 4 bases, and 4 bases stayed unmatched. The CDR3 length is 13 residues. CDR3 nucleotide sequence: TGCAGTGCCCCCAGGGGGCTCACCGGGGAGCTGTTTTTT. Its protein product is CSAPRGLTGELFF.